The text below deals with one T cell receptor beta chain. The sample is drawn from a study of blood T cell repertoires in COVID-19. Background on the study: The samples span acute and convalescent COVID-19 from the United States, Italy and Spain.

During active infection, Seattle patients enrolled and were then monitored through disease. Germline V gives CDR1 MRHNA, CDR2 SNTAGT. The CDR3 is 14 amino acids. Trimming removed 6 bases from V and 3 bases from J; junction bases left unmatched: 7. Here immunoSEQ multiplex PCR was the method, and the copy in TCRdb shows in-frame clones only, minus some. The table records 100,000 or so clones, 87% of them present only once. This TCR came from a woman aged 50 to 60 with COVID-19, enrolled during active disease. Material for sequencing was peripheral blood. The chain couples TRBV6-4 to TRBJ2-7; the match to TRBD1 covers 8 bases. The CDR3 DNA sequence: TGTGCCAGCAGCGTTTCCGGGACAGGCTACGAGCAGTACTTC. Its protein is CASSVSGTGYEQYF.